Below, 15 T cell receptor beta chains from the same sample are listed, as sequenced in a study of cytomegalovirus exposure and HLA in healthy donors. Use of 60 Vbeta and 13 Jbeta primers characterized the PCR. Assay used: immunoSEQ multiplex PCR; TCRdb lists only in-frame clones, some missing. The sample has about 200,000 clones, less than 85% seen once. Sequences were obtained from PBMCs. All receptors derive from a man aged 18 to 29 in good health and CMV-seronegative.

This chain links TRBV29-1 with TRBJ2-7; TRBD2 might be the D (5 bases). The V end was cut by 5 bases, the J end by 2 bases, with 16 bases between. Germline loops: CDR1 SQVTM, CDR2 ANQGSEA. The CDR3 has 14 residues. The CDR3 sequence: CSVITGNSAYEQYF. CDR3 DNA: TGCAGCGTTATAACCGGGAACAGCGCCTACGAGCAGTACTTC.

The V gene is TRBV2, the J gene TRBJ1-3, with 7 bases aligning to TRBD1. CDR1 and CDR2 from the germline V gene are SNHLY and FYNNEI. The CDR3 contains 14 residues. V gave up 10 bases and J gave up 0 bases; unmatched junction bases: 6. CDR3 amino acids: CATKGTVSGNTIYF. DNA for the CDR3: TGTGCCACCAAGGGGACAGTCTCTGGAAACACCATATATTTT.

With respect to this clone: The germline gene is not matched at one end of the junction; a read error may be the cause. This sequence joins TRBV7-9 and TRBJ2-2, with 8 bases aligning to TRBD1. The germline CDR1 and CDR2 sequences are SEHNR and FQNEAQ (reference sequence). The CDR3 is 15 amino acids. The CDR3 sequence: CSSNRPRGRTGELFF. The CDR3 DNA is TGTTCCAGCAACCGACCCAGGGGGCGGACCGGGGAGCTGTTTTTT.

The chain carries TRBV29-1 and TRBJ2-3; a possible D gene is TRBD2 (6 bases). V was cut by 3 bases and J by 4 bases, with 11 bases left in between. This CDR3 has 13 amino acids. Germline CDR1 reads SQVTM; CDR2 reads ANQGSEA. Here the CDR3 reads CSVDPGDADTQYF. The CDR3 nucleotides are TGCAGCGTTGACCCGGGGGATGCAGATACGCAGTATTTT.

This chain connects TRBV27 to TRBJ1-1, with TRBD1 identical over 7 bases. CDR1 and CDR2 from the germline V gene are MNHEY and SMNVEV (reference sequence). V lost 2 bases and J lost 0; bases outside the gene matches: 3. The CDR3 runs to 15 residues. CDR3 DNA: TGTGCCAGCAGTTTACTCGACAGGGTGAACACTGAAGCTTTCTTT. Amino acid sequence: CASSLLDRVNTEAFF.

The rearrangement uses TRBV5-8 and TRBJ2-7; 9 bases are shared with TRBD1. V trimming: 5 bases; J trimming: 7 bases; junction bases outside the gene matches: 10. The CDR3 has 14 residues. CDR1 is SGHTS and CDR2 is YDEGEE in the germline V gene. CDR3 in DNA: TGTGCCAGCAGATTACAGGGGGCGCGGGGGGAGCAGTACTTC. Translation: CASRLQGARGEQYF. The full variable domain, in which reference TRBV5-8 and TRBJ2-7 provide the parts outside the CDR3, is EAGVTQSPTHLIKTRGQQATLRCSPISGHTSVYWYQQALGLGLQFLLWYDEGEERNRGNFPPRFSGRQFPNYSSELNVNALELEDSALYLCASRLQGARGEQYFGPGTRLTVT.

The CDR3 nucleotides read TGTGCCAGCGGACAGGACAATCAGCCCCAGCATTTT. Its protein is CASGQDNQPQHF. The J gene is TRBJ1-5, the V gene TRBV9, with TRBD1 identical over 7 bases. Germline CDR1 reads SGDLS; CDR2 reads YYNGEE. Unmatched junction bases numbered 1, after V lost 7 bases and J lost 3 bases. The CDR3 covers 12 residues.

The chain carries TRBV28 and TRBJ1-1; 7 nucleotides agree with TRBD1. The germline gives CDR1 MDHEN, CDR2 SYDVKM. The CDR3 runs to 16 residues. With V trimmed by 4 bases and J by 0 bases, 8 bases remained unmatched. CDR3 nucleotide sequence: TGTGCCAGCAGTTGGCGCCAGGGGGTTATGAACACTGAAGCTTTCTTT. This translates into CASSWRQGVMNTEAFF.

This clone was counted a few times. The chain joins TRBV29-1 to TRBJ1-2; weak D call: TRBD1 (6 bases). CDR3 length: 15 amino acids. Trimming stripped 4 bases from V and 0 bases from J, with 15 bases between. Germline lookup yields CDR1 SQVTM and CDR2 ANQGSEA. CDR3 in amino acids: CSVGQKTGTNYGYTF. In DNA, the CDR3 is TGCAGCGTTGGACAAAAGACAGGAACTAACTATGGCTACACCTTC. The variable domain in full, completed from reference TRBV29-1 and TRBJ1-2, reads SAVISQKPSRDICQRGTSLTIQCQVDSQVTMMFWYRQQPGQSLTLIATANQGSEATYESGFVIDKFPISRPNLTFSTLTVSNMSPEDSSIYLCSVGQKTGTNYGYTFGSGTRLTVV.

The genes are TRBV5-1 and TRBJ1-1; 7 nucleotides line up with TRBD1. From germline, CDR1 is SGHRS and CDR2 YFSETQ. The trim removed 4 bases at V and 1 base at J, leaving 7 bases unmatched. The CDR3 is 15 residues long. The CDR3, as DNA: TGCGCCAGCAGCCCCCGACAGGGTTGGAACACTGAAGCTTTCTTT. Residues: CASSPRQGWNTEAFF.

The V call is TRBV6-5, the J call TRBJ1-1; D may be TRBD1 (5 bases). V dropped 2 bases and J dropped 7 bases, with 11 bases sitting between them. CDR1 is MNHEY, CDR2 SVGAGI, per germline. The CDR3 length is 13 residues. This CDR3 reads CASSYRKDNEAFF. As DNA, the CDR3 is TGTGCCAGCAGTTACCGAAAGGACAATGAAGCTTTCTTT.

The V and J genes are TRBV27 and TRBJ2-1; D not resolved. The CDR3 runs to 16 residues. Germline V gives CDR1 MNHEY, CDR2 SMNVEV (reference sequence). V was clipped by 0 bases and J by 9 bases, with 18 bases between them. Written as DNA, the CDR3 is TGTGCCAGCAGTTTATCGCGGTTGAGCTTCGGTGGTGAGCAGTTCTTC. It specifies CASSLSRLSFGGEQFF.

This clone came up once. V usage is TRBV5-6 and J usage is TRBJ2-3; 7 positions agree with TRBD2. V shed 0 bases and J 1 base; nucleotides not matched to a gene: 2. Germline loops: CDR1 SGHDT, CDR2 YYEEEE. CDR3 size: 15 residues. In DNA form, the CDR3 reads TGTGCCAGCAGCTTGGGCCTAGCGGGCACAGATACGCAGTATTTT. It specifies CASSLGLAGTDTQYF. Combining the CDR3 with reference TRBV5-6 and TRBJ2-3 gives the whole variable domain DAGVTQSPTHLIKTRGQQVTLRCSPKSGHDTVSWYQQALGQGPQFIFQYYEEEERQRGNFPDRFSGHQFPNYSSELNVNALLLGDSALYLCASSLGLAGTDTQYFGPGTRLTVL.

J is TRBJ2-7 and V is TRBV7-2; D is possibly TRBD1 (6 bases). Germline V gene sequence: CDR1 SGHTA, CDR2 FQGNSA. CDR3 length: 16 amino acids. V lost 5 bases and J 2 bases, leaving 19 bases between the germline ends. The CDR3 DNA reads as TGTGCCAGCAGCAAATACAGGGTTCCTATACCCTACGAGCAGTACTTC. This encodes CASSKYRVPIPYEQYF. The full variable domain, with the rest looked up from reference TRBV7-2 and TRBJ2-7, is GAGVSQSPSNKVTEKGKDVELRCDPISGHTALYWYRQSLGQGLEFLIYFQGNSAPDKSGLPSDRFSAERTGGSVSTLTIQRTQQEDSAVYLCASSKYRVPIPYEQYFGPGTRLTVT.

The J gene is TRBJ2-1, the V gene TRBV19; 7 nucleotides match TRBD2. This CDR3 contains 16 residues. V shed 3 bases, J shed 10 bases, and the junction held 15 bases outside the gene matches. The V gene's germline CDR1 is LNHDA and CDR2 SQIVND (reference sequence). CDR3 amino acids: CASSIYRTSPPPEQFF. CDR3 bases: TGTGCCAGTAGTATCTATCGGACTAGTCCACCTCCGGAGCAGTTCTTC.